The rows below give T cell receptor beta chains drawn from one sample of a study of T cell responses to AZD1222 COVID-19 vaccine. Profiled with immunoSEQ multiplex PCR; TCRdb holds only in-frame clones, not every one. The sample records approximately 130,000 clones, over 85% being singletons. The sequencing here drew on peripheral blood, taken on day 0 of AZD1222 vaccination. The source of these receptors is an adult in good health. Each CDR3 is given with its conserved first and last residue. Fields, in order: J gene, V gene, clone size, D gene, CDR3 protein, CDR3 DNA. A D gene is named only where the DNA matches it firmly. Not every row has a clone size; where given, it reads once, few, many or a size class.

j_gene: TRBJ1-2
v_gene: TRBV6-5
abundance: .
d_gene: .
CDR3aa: CASSYSGGGAYGYTF
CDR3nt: TGTGCCAGCAGTTACTCTGGGGGGGGCGCCTATGGCTACACCTTC

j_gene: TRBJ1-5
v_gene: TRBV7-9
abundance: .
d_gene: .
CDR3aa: CASSLEEDSNQPQHF
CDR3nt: TGTGCCAGCAGCTTAGAGGAGGATAGCAATCAGCCCCAGCATTTT

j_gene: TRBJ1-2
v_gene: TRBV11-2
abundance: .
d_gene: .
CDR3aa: CASSLESRGWYGYTF
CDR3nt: TGTGCCAGCAGCTTAGAATCGCGGGGATGGTATGGCTACACCTTC

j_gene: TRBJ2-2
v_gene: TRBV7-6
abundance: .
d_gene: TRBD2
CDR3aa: CASSLEAGGPGELFF
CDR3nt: TGTGCCAGCAGCTTAGAAGCGGGAGGGCCAGGGGAGCTGTTTTTT

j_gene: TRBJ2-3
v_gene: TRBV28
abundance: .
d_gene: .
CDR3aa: CASSKPLPAYTQYF
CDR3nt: TGTGCCAGCAGCAAACCCCTCCCAGCGTACACGCAGTATTTT

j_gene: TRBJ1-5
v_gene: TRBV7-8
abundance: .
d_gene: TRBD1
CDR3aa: CASSFSDRAVWYPQHF
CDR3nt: TGTGCCAGCAGCTTCTCGGACAGGGCGGTCTGGTACCCCCAGCATTTT

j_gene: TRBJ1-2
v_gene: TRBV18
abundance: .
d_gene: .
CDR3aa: CASSPGSYGYTF
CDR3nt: TGTGCCAGCTCACCCGGCAGCTATGGCTACACCTTC

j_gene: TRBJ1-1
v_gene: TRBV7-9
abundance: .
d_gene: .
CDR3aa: CASSFSSIEAFF
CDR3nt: TGTGCCAGCAGCTTTTCCTCCATTGAAGCTTTCTTT

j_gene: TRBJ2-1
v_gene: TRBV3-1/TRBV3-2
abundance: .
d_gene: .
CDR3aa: CASSQGRVNEQFF
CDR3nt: TGTGCCAGCAGCCAAGGCCGGGTTAATGAGCAGTTCTTC

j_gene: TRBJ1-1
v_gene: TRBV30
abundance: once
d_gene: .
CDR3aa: CAWSEYPPGTTNTEAFF
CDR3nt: TGTGCCTGGAGTGAGTATCCCCCCGGGACAACGAACACTGAAGCTTTCTTT

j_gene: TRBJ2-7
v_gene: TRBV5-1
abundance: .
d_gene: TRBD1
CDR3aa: CASSLRGHYEQYF
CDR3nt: TGCGCCAGCAGCTTGAGGGGGCACTACGAGCAGTACTTC

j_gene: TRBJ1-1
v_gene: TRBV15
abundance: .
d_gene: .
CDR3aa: CATSRIRGGGTEAFF
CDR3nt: TGTGCCACCAGCAGGATCAGGGGAGGTGGCACTGAAGCTTTCTTT

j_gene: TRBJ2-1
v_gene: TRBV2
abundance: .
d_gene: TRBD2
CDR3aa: CASSERGTSSYNEQFF
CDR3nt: TGTGCCAGCAGTGAAAGGGGGACTAGCTCCTACAATGAGCAGTTCTTC

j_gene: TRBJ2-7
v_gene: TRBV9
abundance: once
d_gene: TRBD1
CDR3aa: CASSGTGNLNEQYF
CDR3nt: TGTGCCAGCAGCGGGACAGGGAATTTGAACGAGCAGTACTTC

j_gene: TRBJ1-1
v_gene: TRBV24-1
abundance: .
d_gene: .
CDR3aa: CATSDSTRGWGTEAFF
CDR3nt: TGTGCCACCAGTGACTCAACCAGAGGGTGGGGGACTGAAGCTTTCTTT

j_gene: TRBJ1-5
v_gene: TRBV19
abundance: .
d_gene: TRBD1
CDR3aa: CASSTPGDRDLSNQPQHF
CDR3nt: TGTGCCAGTAGTACCCCAGGGGACAGGGATCTAAGCAATCAGCCCCAGCATTTT

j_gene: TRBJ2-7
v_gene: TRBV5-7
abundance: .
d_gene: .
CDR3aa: CASRAGKSYEQYF
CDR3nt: TGTGCCAGCAGGGCCGGAAAATCCTACGAGCAGTACTTC

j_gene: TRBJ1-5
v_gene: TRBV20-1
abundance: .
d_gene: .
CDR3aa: CSASEGPGGNQPQHF
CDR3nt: TGCAGTGCTAGTGAGGGACCTGGAGGCAATCAGCCCCAGCATTTT

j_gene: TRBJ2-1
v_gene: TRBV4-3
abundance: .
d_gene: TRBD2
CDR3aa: CASSPTSGIWNEQFF
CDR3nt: TGCGCCAGCAGCCCCACTAGCGGGATTTGGAATGAGCAGTTCTTC

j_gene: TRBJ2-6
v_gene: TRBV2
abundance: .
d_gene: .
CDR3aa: CASTPDPPSGANVLTF
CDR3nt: TGTGCCAGCACCCCTGACCCCCCCTCTGGGGCCAACGTCCTGACTTTC

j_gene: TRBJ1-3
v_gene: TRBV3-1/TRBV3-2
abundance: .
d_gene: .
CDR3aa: CASRRGQGTRGNTIYF
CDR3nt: TGTGCCAGCAGACGCGGGCAGGGAACACGTGGAAACACCATATATTTT

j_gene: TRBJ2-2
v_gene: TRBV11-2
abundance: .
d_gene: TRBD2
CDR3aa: CASSLTSGRWTGELFF
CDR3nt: TGTGCCAGCAGCTTAACTAGCGGGAGGTGGACCGGGGAGCTGTTTTTT

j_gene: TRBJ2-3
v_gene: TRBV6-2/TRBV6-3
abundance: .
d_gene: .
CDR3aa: CASSLVDVTDTQYF
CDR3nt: TGTGCCAGCAGTTTAGTCGACGTTACAGATACGCAGTATTTT

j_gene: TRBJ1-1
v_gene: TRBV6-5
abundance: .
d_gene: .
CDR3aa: CASSSLTVRGTEAFF
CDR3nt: TGTGCCAGCAGTTCCCTGACAGTACGAGGCACTGAAGCTTTCTTT

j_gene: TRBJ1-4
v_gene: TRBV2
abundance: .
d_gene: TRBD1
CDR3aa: CASSEEGQGGEKLFF
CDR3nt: TGTGCCAGCAGTGAAGAGGGACAGGGAGGTGAAAAACTGTTTTTT

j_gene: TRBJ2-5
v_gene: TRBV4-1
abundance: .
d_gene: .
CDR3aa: CASSQGVTVEETQYF
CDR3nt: TGCGCCAGCAGCCAAGGGGTAACGGTCGAAGAGACCCAGTACTTC

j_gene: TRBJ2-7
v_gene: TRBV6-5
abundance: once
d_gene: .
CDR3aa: CASTTNVGRGYEQYF
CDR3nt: TGTGCCAGCACTACTAATGTGGGCAGGGGATACGAGCAGTACTTC

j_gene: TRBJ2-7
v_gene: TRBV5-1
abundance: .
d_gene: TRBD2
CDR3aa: CASSLGLAGGPIYYEQYF
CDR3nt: TGCGCCAGCAGCTTGGGACTAGCGGGAGGGCCGATCTACTACGAGCAGTACTTC

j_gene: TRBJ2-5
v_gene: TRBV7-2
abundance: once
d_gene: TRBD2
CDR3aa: CASSPQSGTNKETQYF
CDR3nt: TGTGCCAGCAGCCCACAGTCCGGGACTAATAAAGAGACCCAGTACTTC

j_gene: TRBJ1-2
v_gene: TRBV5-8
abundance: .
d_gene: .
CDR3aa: CASSFGGRSVGYTF
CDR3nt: TGTGCCAGCAGCTTTGGAGGGAGATCCGTTGGCTACACCTTC

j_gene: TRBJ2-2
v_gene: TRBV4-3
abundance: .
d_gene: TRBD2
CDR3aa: CASSLRLAGGLDTGELFF
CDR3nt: TGCGCCAGCAGCCTGCGGCTAGCGGGAGGGCTTGACACCGGGGAGCTGTTTTTT

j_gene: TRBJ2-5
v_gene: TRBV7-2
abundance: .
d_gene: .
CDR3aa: CASSFGETQYF
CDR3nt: TGTGCCAGCAGCTTTGGCGAGACCCAGTACTTC

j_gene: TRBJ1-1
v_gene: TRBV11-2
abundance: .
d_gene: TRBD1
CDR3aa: CASSQNRGLDTEAFF
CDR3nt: TGTGCCAGCAGCCAAAACAGGGGGCTCGACACTGAAGCTTTCTTT

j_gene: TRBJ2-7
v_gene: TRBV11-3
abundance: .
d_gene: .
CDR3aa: CASSFSRFDDEQYF
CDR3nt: TGTGCCAGCAGCTTCTCCCGCTTTGACGACGAGCAGTACTTC